The clone carrying this T cell receptor beta chain showed up many times. Specified time point: patch test 2, 6 weeks after DPC sensitization. Stated treatment: therapeutic diphenylcyclopropenone sensitization with weekly scalp DPC. This specimen belongs to a study of human T cells and chemical hapten exposure. Across the study: In the approximately 25-week study, patients were dosed weekly with diphenylcyclopropenone on the scalp throughout. Patients, predominantly female, presented with alopecia areata, totalis or universalis.

TCRdb independently ran MiXCR on the RACE reads; one entry per CDR3 protein. Among about 400,000 distinct CDR3 sequences listed, 6% to 7% were seen once. CDR1 SGDLS and CDR2 YYNGEE come from the germline V gene. The CDR3 spans 15 residues. Trimming took off 0 bases at V and 2 bases at J, with 11 bases between the two ends. The sample consisted of whole blood, taken in connection with sensitization to the hapten diphenylcyclopropenone (DPC). The chain combines TRBV9 with TRBJ1-2; D remains ambiguous. This receptor was taken from a woman in her late teens or twenties with alopecia areata. Some clones in this sample may be carry-over from other donors' samples. CDR3 sequence: CASSVGPHPNYGYTF. For the CDR3, the DNA is TGTGCCAGCAGCGTAGGGCCTCACCCCAACTATGGCTACACCTTC.